One sample yielded the 10 T cell receptor beta chains listed below, sequenced in a study of shared clonotypes between healthy human individuals. Using immunoSEQ multiplex PCR, the repertoire was profiled, and TCRdb retains in-frame clones only, with some absent. The sample carries about 2.3 million clones, about 90% recorded once. Sample: naive CD4+ T cells from PBMCs. Subset denoted: CD45RA+ positively selected. The receptors come from a man younger than 35 in good health. Some clones in this sample may be carry-over from other donors' samples.

The sample holds a few counts of this clone. Within the sample, other DNA sequences also encode this same CDR3. The chain recombines TRBV7-2 with TRBJ2-1, with no clear D. V shed 5 bases and J shed 4 bases, with 3 bases lying between them. The CDR3 runs 11 residues. The germline gives CDR1 SGHTA, CDR2 FQGNSA. The CDR3 loop reads CASSPYNEQFF. CDR3 bases: TGTGCCAGCAGCCCTTACAATGAGCAGTTCTTC.

The rearrangement links TRBV19 to TRBJ2-2; 8 bases fit TRBD2. Germline CDR1 reads LNHDA; CDR2 reads SQIVND (reference sequence). The CDR3 covers 16 residues. Unmatched junction bases numbered 11, after V lost 6 bases and J lost 5 bases. The CDR3, as DNA: TGTGCCAGTAGCCACCGCGGGGGGAGAGAGACCGGGGAGCTGTTTTTT. This translates into CASSHRGGRETGELFF.

This rearrangement joins TRBV19 to TRBJ2-3; the match to TRBD2 covers 8 bases. Losses at the gene ends were 5 bases for V and 6 bases for J; bases not matched to a gene: 19. Germline loops: CDR1 LNHDA, CDR2 SQIVND (reference sequence). This CDR3 region has 18 residues. The CDR3 protein is CASSVISAGAGNWDTQYF. For the CDR3, the DNA is TGTGCCAGTAGTGTCATTTCAGCGGGAGCGGGGAACTGGGATACGCAGTATTTT.

V and J are TRBV5-1 and TRBJ2-4; 7 nucleotides align to TRBD2. The trim removed 0 bases at V and 9 bases at J, leaving 6 bases unmatched. In germline, CDR1 is SGHRS, CDR2 YFSETQ. The CDR3 covers 14 residues. The CDR3 sequence: CASSLDSGEGIQYF. CDR3 DNA sequence: TGCGCCAGCAGCTTGGATTCCGGGGAGGGCATTCAGTACTTC.

V usage is TRBV14 and J usage is TRBJ2-3; unclear D gene. Germline-derived CDR1 and CDR2 are SGHDN and FVKESK. The CDR3 spans 14 residues. V was trimmed by 0 bases and J by 3 bases, leaving 7 bases between them. The CDR3 protein is CASSQDTWTDTQYF. The CDR3 DNA reads TGTGCCAGCAGCCAAGATACGTGGACAGATACGCAGTATTTT. The complete variable domain, with remaining parts taken from reference TRBV14 and TRBJ2-3, reads EAGVTQFPSHSVIEKGQTVTLRCDPISGHDNLYWYRRVMGKEIKFLLHFVKESKQDESGMPNNRFLAERTGGTYSTLKVQPAELEDSGVYFCASSQDTWTDTQYFGPGTRLTVL.

The chain has TRBV28 and TRBJ2-1; TRBD2 aligns across 9 bases. The CDR3 is 16 amino acids. The germline gives CDR1 MDHEN, CDR2 SYDVKM. V shed 3 bases and J 3 bases; nucleotides not matched to a gene: 6. The CDR3 protein is CASSLGLAGVYNEQFF. CDR3 coding DNA: TGTGCCAGCAGTTTGGGATTAGCGGGGGTCTACAATGAGCAGTTCTTC. The full variable domain, with the rest looked up from reference TRBV28 and TRBJ2-1, is DVKVTQSSRYLVKRTGEKVFLECVQDMDHENMFWYRQDPGLGLRLIYFSYDVKMKEKGDIPEGYSVSREKKERFSLILESASTNQTSMYLCASSLGLAGVYNEQFFGPGTRLTVL.

A remark on this clone: Other DNA sequences within the sample encode an identical CDR3. The chain employs TRBV29-1 and TRBJ2-5; TRBD2 might be the D (6 bases). The germline CDR1 and CDR2 sequences are SQVTM and ANQGSEA. CDR3 length equals 11 residues. V lost 6 bases, J lost 5 bases, and 10 bases lay in between. For the CDR3, the DNA is TGCAGCGTCGGGGGTTCGGAGACCCAGTACTTC. Encoded protein: CSVGGSETQYF.

J is TRBJ2-4 and V is TRBV6-5, with TRBD1 matching 7 bases. Germline loops: CDR1 MNHEY, CDR2 SVGAGI. V was pared by 0 bases and J by 6 bases, with 8 bases of the junction left unmatched. CDR3 size: 16 residues. In DNA, the CDR3 is TGTGCCAGCAGTTACTCAGGGGGCGGTTACGGAAACATTCAGTACTTC. This encodes CASSYSGGGYGNIQYF.

Comments on this clone: The sample holds other DNA sequences that translate to the same CDR3. V and J are TRBV9 and TRBJ1-2; TRBD1 matches at 7 bases. CDR1 and CDR2 from the germline V gene are SGDLS and YYNGEE. CDR3 length equals 13 residues. V lost 4 bases, J lost 4 bases, and 4 bases stayed unmatched. CDR3 in DNA: TGTGCCAGCAGCCTGACAGGGAGCTATGGCTACACCTTC. As protein: CASSLTGSYGYTF.

With respect to this clone: Other nucleotide sequences from this sample produce the same CDR3. V usage is TRBV7-3 and J usage is TRBJ2-1; no firm D call. V lost 4 bases, J lost 3 bases, and 13 bases lay in between. Germline CDR1 reads SGHTA; CDR2 reads FQGTGA. CDR3 length equals 15 residues. This CDR3 reads CASSSTRSSYNEQFF. The CDR3 region has the DNA TGTGCCAGCAGCTCAACCCGTAGCAGCTACAATGAGCAGTTCTTC.